A selection of T cell receptor beta chains follows, all from one sample in a study of blood T cell repertoires in COVID-19. Measured with immunoSEQ multiplex PCR; TCRdb has only the in-frame clones, and not every one. Among some 74,000 clones listed, about 80% were seen once. Sequencing used peripheral blood. These receptor sequences come from a man older than 75 with acute or convalescent COVID-19. CDR3s include the opening cysteine and the closing phenylalanine or tryptophan. The D gene is left open where the match is weak. Some rows mark clone size as missing; the rest say once, few, many or name a class of expanded clone.

size,J,D,V,DNA,CDR3
.,TRBJ2-1,.,TRBV11-1,TGTGCCAGCAAAGTCCAGCGTAACTACAATGAGCAGTTCTTC,CASKVQRNYNEQFF
once,TRBJ2-3,TRBD2,TRBV5-6,TGTGCCAGCAGCTTGACGGGAGGGTCAGATACGCAGTATTTT,CASSLTGGSDTQYF
.,TRBJ2-2,.,TRBV7-3,TGTGCCAGCAGCTCGGGACAGAACACCGGGGAGCTGTTTTTT,CASSSGQNTGELFF
.,TRBJ2-7,.,TRBV30,TGTGCCTGGAGTGTAGGGGGACCAACCTACGAGCAGTACTTC,CAWSVGGPTYEQYF
.,TRBJ1-3,.,TRBV28,TGTGCCAGCACCGTCTACTCCTCTGGAAACACCATATATTTT,CASTVYSSGNTIYF
.,TRBJ2-7,.,TRBV27,TGTGCCAGCAGTTTTAGGTCAGCAGGGCCCCACGAGCAGTACTTC,CASSFRSAGPHEQYF
once,TRBJ2-7,TRBD1,TRBV3-1/TRBV3-2,TGTGCCAGCAGCCAAGCACAGGGGGCCTCCGAGCAGTACTTC,CASSQAQGASEQYF
many,TRBJ1-6,TRBD1,TRBV15,TGTGCCACCAGCATCCAGACAGGGGGAACTTCACCCCTCCACTTT,CATSIQTGGTSPLHF
.,TRBJ2-1,.,TRBV7-2,TGTGCCAGCAGCTGGCGGCCTAGCTCCTACAATGAGCAGTTCTTC,CASSWRPSSYNEQFF
.,TRBJ2-1,TRBD2,TRBV7-3,TGTGCCAGCAGCGGGGGACTAGCTGACGATGAGCAGTTCTTC,CASSGGLADDEQFF
.,TRBJ2-7,TRBD2,TRBV11-2,TGTGCCAGCAGTAACCCTAGCGGGAGTCGCCACGAGCAGTACTTC,CASSNPSGSRHEQYF
few,TRBJ1-6,.,TRBV6-6,TGTGCCAGCAGTTTGAGGGCCGCTACGGGTTCACCCCTCCACTTT,CASSLRAATGSPLHF
.,TRBJ2-1,TRBD2,TRBV16,TGTGCCAGCAGCAAAACTAGCGGGGGCTACAATGAGCAGTTCTTC,CASSKTSGGYNEQFF
once,TRBJ2-3,.,TRBV11-2,TGTGCCAGCAGCTTAGATCTAGAAAGGAGTCGCACAGATACGCAGTATTTT,CASSLDLERSRTDTQYF
.,TRBJ1-2,TRBD1,TRBV5-1,TGCGCCAGCAGCTTGGCCGTAGGGACAGGGTCCTATGGCTACACCTTC,CASSLAVGTGSYGYTF
.,TRBJ1-2,TRBD1,TRBV27,TGTGCCAGCAGCCGCAACAGGGGGTTTAACTATGGCTACACCTTC,CASSRNRGFNYGYTF
.,TRBJ1-4,TRBD1,TRBV5-1,TGCGCCAGCAGCTTGGGGCAGGGGGTCAATGAAAAACTGTTTTTT,CASSLGQGVNEKLFF
once,TRBJ2-7,.,TRBV11-2,TGTGCCAGCAGCTCCGGAGTTTTCGAGCAGTACTTC,CASSSGVFEQYF
.,TRBJ2-7,TRBD1,TRBV7-3,TGTGCCAGCAGCTTAAGGGCGGGGACAGGATCGGACGAGCAGTACTTC,CASSLRAGTGSDEQYF
.,TRBJ1-2,TRBD1,TRBV9,TGTGCCAGCAGCGCTGACAGGGCCTATGGCTACACCTTC,CASSADRAYGYTF
.,TRBJ1-1,.,TRBV6-5,TGTGCCAGCAGTCGACAGGTAGACACTGAAGCTTTCTTT,CASSRQVDTEAFF
.,TRBJ2-7,.,TRBV11-2,TGTGCCAGCAGCTTGGCCTCTGACAGCTACGAGCAGTACTTC,CASSLASDSYEQYF
.,TRBJ2-1,TRBD2,TRBV13,TGTGCCAGCAGCAGACGGACTAGCAGGGAGCAGTTCTTC,CASSRRTSREQFF
.,TRBJ2-5,.,TRBV3-1/TRBV3-2,TGTGCCAGCAGCCAAACAAAAGAGACCCAGTACTTC,CASSQTKETQYF
.,TRBJ2-7,TRBD2,TRBV6-5,TGTGCCAGCAGTTACTCATCCAGCGGGAAAGCCTACGAGCAGTACTTC,CASSYSSSGKAYEQYF
.,TRBJ2-3,TRBD2,TRBV24-1,TGTGCCACCATAAGGGGAGGGTCGGACACAGATACGCAGTATTTT,CATIRGGSDTDTQYF
.,TRBJ2-1,TRBD2,TRBV13,TGTGCCAGCAGCCCGGTCCTAGCGGCCTACAATGAGCAGTTCTTC,CASSPVLAAYNEQFF
.,TRBJ2-7,.,TRBV3-1/TRBV3-2,TGTGCCAGCAGCTCTGCACGGGCGGGCGAGCAGTACTTC,CASSSARAGEQYF
.,TRBJ1-1,TRBD1,TRBV27,TGTGCCAGCAGTGACCCCGGGACAGGGGGCACTGAAGCTTTCTTT,CASSDPGTGGTEAFF
.,TRBJ1-5,.,TRBV7-9,TGTGCCAGCAGCTTAGACGCAGGGGAATGGCAGCCCCAGCATTTT,CASSLDAGEWQPQHF
.,TRBJ1-2,.,TRBV24-1,.,CATSDFGSGDSGYTF
once,TRBJ2-1,.,TRBV7-2,TGTGCCAGCAGCCCGGACTTGAGCTCCTACAATGAGCAGTTCTTC,CASSPDLSSYNEQFF
.,TRBJ1-1,.,TRBV28,TGTGCCAGCAGCGCGGTGAGCGCTGAAGCTTTCTTT,CASSAVSAEAFF
.,TRBJ2-3,.,TRBV11-2,TGTGCCAGCAGCAAAGGCGGAACCACAGATACGCAGTATTTT,CASSKGGTTDTQYF
.,TRBJ2-1,.,TRBV5-8,TGTGCCAGCACCCCTAGACTTCCCCGGAGCTCCTACAATGAGCAGTTCTTC,CASTPRLPRSSYNEQFF
.,TRBJ1-2,TRBD1,TRBV5-6,TGTGCCACCGAACAGGGGGGGTATGGCTACACCTTC,CATEQGGYGYTF
.,TRBJ1-1,.,TRBV6-5,TGTGCCAGCAGTTACCTCGCGGGCAGAGACACTGAAGCTTTCTTT,CASSYLAGRDTEAFF
.,TRBJ2-5,TRBD2,TRBV5-1,TGCGCCAGCAGCGGAGCGGGAGGCCAAGAGACCCAGTACTTC,CASSGAGGQETQYF
.,TRBJ2-2,TRBD1,TRBV12-3/TRBV12-4,TGTGCCAGCAGGACAGGGTACACCGGGGAGCTGTTTTTT,CASRTGYTGELFF
.,TRBJ2-2,.,TRBV5-1,TGCGCCAGCAGCTTTGGCGGGGCCCAGGGGGAGCTGTTTTTT,CASSFGGAQGELFF
.,TRBJ2-3,TRBD2,TRBV4-2,TGTGCCAGCAGCCAAGATGATCTAGCGGGGGGGCCGGATACGCAGTATTTT,CASSQDDLAGGPDTQYF
once,TRBJ1-6,TRBD1,TRBV5-1,TGCGCCAGCAGCTTGGGGGGACAGGGAATTTCACCCCTCCACTTT,CASSLGGQGISPLHF
.,TRBJ2-1,TRBD1,TRBV27,TGTGCCAGCAGTTCAGACAGGGGGTCGTACAATGAGCAGTTCTTC,CASSSDRGSYNEQFF
.,TRBJ1-4,.,TRBV18,TGTGCCAGCTCACCCCCCTCGGGTGGAAATGAAAAACTGTTTTTT,CASSPPSGGNEKLFF
.,TRBJ2-3,.,TRBV2,TGTGCCAGCGTTGCGCTGCCCACAGATACGCAGTATTTT,CASVALPTDTQYF
.,TRBJ2-1,TRBD2,TRBV24-1,TGTGCCACCAGTGACCCTGGGGCTAGCGGGAGGGCCGTCAATGAGCAGTTCTTC,CATSDPGASGRAVNEQFF
.,TRBJ2-1,TRBD2,TRBV7-6,TGTGCCAGCAGCCAAGGACTAGCGGGGGGGCCTGTTGATGAGCAGTTCTTC,CASSQGLAGGPVDEQFF
few,TRBJ2-7,TRBD2,TRBV7-9,TGTGCCAGCAGCCCTCGGCTTAGCGGGAGCTCCTACGAGCAGTACTTC,CASSPRLSGSSYEQYF